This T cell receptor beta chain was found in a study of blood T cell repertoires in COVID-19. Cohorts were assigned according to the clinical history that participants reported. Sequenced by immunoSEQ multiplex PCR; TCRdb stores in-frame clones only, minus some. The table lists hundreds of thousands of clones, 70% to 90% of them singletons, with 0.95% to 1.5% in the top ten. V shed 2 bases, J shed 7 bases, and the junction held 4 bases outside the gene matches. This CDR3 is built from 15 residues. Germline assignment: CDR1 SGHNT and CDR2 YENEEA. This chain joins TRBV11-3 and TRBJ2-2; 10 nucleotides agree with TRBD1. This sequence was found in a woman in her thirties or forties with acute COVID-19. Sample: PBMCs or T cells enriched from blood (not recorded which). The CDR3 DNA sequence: TGTGCCAGCAGCTTACTGGGACAGGGGAACGGGGAGCTGTTTTTT. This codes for CASSLLGQGNGELFF.